The rows below give T cell receptor beta chains drawn from one sample of a study of T cell responses to AZD1222 COVID-19 vaccine. Clones were read by immunoSEQ multiplex PCR, and TCRdb kept only the in-frame ones, dropping some. Of some 90,000 clones listed, nearly 90% are singletons. This specimen was peripheral blood, taken on day 0 of AZD1222 vaccination. The receptor source for this set is an adult in good health. Both conserved end residues are part of each CDR3. The D gene is left open where the match is weak. Size values are once, few and many counts, or a class for expanded clones, and some rows have none.

once TRBJ2-3 . TRBV9 TGTGCCAGCAGCGTACTCAAGGGAAGCACAGATACGCAGTATTTT CASSVLKGSTDTQYF
. TRBJ2-1 . TRBV9 TGTGCCAGCAGCGTCTACCTTAGCGGAGTTGACAATGAGCAGTTCTTC CASSVYLSGVDNEQFF
. TRBJ2-2 . TRBV5-1 TGCGCCAGCAGCCTCGACAGGCCGAACACCGGGGAGCTGTTTTTT CASSLDRPNTGELFF
. TRBJ1-4 . TRBV30 TGTGCCTGGCATTCAGGGGTCCCCCTTAATGAAAAACTGTTTTTT CAWHSGVPLNEKLFF
. TRBJ1-5 TRBD1 TRBV7-2 TGTGCCAGCAGCTTAATCGCCGGGACAGGGTCCAATCAGCCCCAGCATTTT CASSLIAGTGSNQPQHF
. TRBJ1-1 TRBD1 TRBV12-5 TGTGCTAGTGGTTTGGCGACAGGGGGCTACACTGAAGCTTTCTTT CASGLATGGYTEAFF
. TRBJ2-3 TRBD2 TRBV10-3 TGTGCCATCAGGGCGGAACTAGCGGGAGGTACGGATACGCAGTATTTT CAIRAELAGGTDTQYF
. TRBJ2-1 . TRBV7-2 TGTGCCAGCAGCCTCGTTGAGGGCCTCTACAATGAGCAGTTCTTC CASSLVEGLYNEQFF
. TRBJ2-2 TRBD2 TRBV18 TGTGCCAGCTCACCACGTCGGCGGGAGATGGTTAGCGTGAACACCGGGGAGCTGTTTTTT CASSPRRREMVSVNTGELFF
. TRBJ1-2 . TRBV21-1 TGTGCCAGCAGCAAAGCGCCAATCCTCACCACAGCTAACTATGGCTACACCTTC CASSKAPILTTANYGYTF
. TRBJ2-1 TRBD2 TRBV5-5 TGTGCCAGCAGCTCGGGACTAGCGGGAGAACGAGGTGAGCAGTTCTTC CASSSGLAGERGEQFF
. TRBJ2-1 TRBD2 TRBV7-9 TGTGCCAGCAGCCCAAGGGGCAGCGGGGCCTACAATGAGCAGTTCTTC CASSPRGSGAYNEQFF
. TRBJ2-1 TRBD1 TRBV6-5 TGTGCCAGCAGTTACACCCCAGGACAGGGGGCCTATGAGCAGTTCTTC CASSYTPGQGAYEQFF
. TRBJ1-5 . TRBV6-5 TGTGCCAGCAAAGGACAGACCAACAATCAGCCCCAGCATTTT CASKGQTNNQPQHF
. TRBJ2-1 TRBD2 TRBV4-3 TGCGCCAGCAGCCATCCGGGACTAGCGGGAGGGGGGGATGAGCAGTTCTTC CASSHPGLAGGGDEQFF
once TRBJ1-1 . TRBV15 TGTGCCACCAGCAGAGTTGGGCCAGAAAAAGCTTTCTTT CATSRVGPEKAFF
. TRBJ1-1 . TRBV12-3/TRBV12-4 TGTGCCAGCAGTTCGCCGCCATCACGGGCTTTCTTT CASSSPPSRAFF
. TRBJ2-1 . TRBV28 TGTGCCAGCAGTTTACGCGGGATCACCTACAATGAGCAGTTCTTC CASSLRGITYNEQFF
once TRBJ1-2 . TRBV27 TGTGCCAGCAGCCGGACCCTGCCTAACTATGGCTACACCTTC CASSRTLPNYGYTF
. TRBJ1-5 TRBD1 TRBV25-1 TGTGCCAGCAGTTCACTCAGGGGGCCAAATCAGCCCCAGCATTTT CASSSLRGPNQPQHF
. TRBJ2-3 TRBD2 TRBV5-1 TGCGCCAGCAGCTTGGACGCTAGCGGGAGTACGGATACGCAGTATTTT CASSLDASGSTDTQYF
. TRBJ2-2 TRBD2 TRBV19 TGTGGGACTAGCGGGGAGTTATGGCTGACCGGGGAGCTGTTTTTT CGTSGELWLTGELFF
once TRBJ2-7 TRBD1 TRBV6-5 TGTGCCAGCAGTTATAGTGGACAGGGGCCCTACGAGCAGTACTTC CASSYSGQGPYEQYF
. TRBJ2-7 TRBD1 TRBV24-1 TGTGCCACCAGTGACATAGGGACAGGGGCCTCCTACGAGCAGTACTTC CATSDIGTGASYEQYF
once TRBJ1-6 . TRBV30 TGTGCCTGGAGTGTACAGGAGGGGCTCGGTACTTCTTCACCCCTCCACTTT CAWSVQEGLGTSSPLHF
. TRBJ1-3 . TRBV7-9 TGTGCCAGCAGCTTGGTGGGGGCCCTGGGTGGAAACACCATATATTTT CASSLVGALGGNTIYF
. TRBJ1-1 . TRBV6-1 TGTGCCAGCAGTGAGGTTCCCATCAGGAGTGGTTCTGAAGCTTTCTTT CASSEVPIRSGSEAFF
few TRBJ2-3 TRBD2 TRBV2 TGTGCCAGCAGGGGGACTAGCGGGAGCAGACATACGCAGTATTTT CASRGTSGSRHTQYF
once TRBJ2-1 TRBD2 TRBV7-8 TGTGCCAGCAGCCCCAGGACTAGACTCAATGAGCAGTTCTTC CASSPRTRLNEQFF
. TRBJ2-4 . TRBV2 TGTGCCAGCAGGGGGACAGGCGGGGGCATTCAGTACTTC CASRGTGGGIQYF
. TRBJ1-4 . TRBV11-2 TGTGCCAGCAGTCTCTCTACAACTAATGAAAAACTGTTTTTT CASSLSTTNEKLFF
once TRBJ2-1 TRBD2 TRBV19 TGTGCCAGTAGTATTAAGAAGGGGCGGGAGGGCTCGCGGAATGAGCAGTTCTTC CASSIKKGREGSRNEQFF
. TRBJ2-1 TRBD1 TRBV4-3 TGCGCCAGCAGCCAAGGACAGGGATCTACTGAGCAGTTCTTC CASSQGQGSTEQFF
once TRBJ1-2 . TRBV19 TGTGCCAGTAGCGTACAGGGTGACTATGGCTACACCTTC CASSVQGDYGYTF
. TRBJ2-2 TRBD2 TRBV7-2 TGTGCCAGCAGCTTAGATTTCCCTCGTCTGAGCGGGAGTGCCGGGGAGCTGTTTTTT CASSLDFPRLSGSAGELFF
. TRBJ2-1 . TRBV19 TGTGCCAGTAGTATAAATCGGTACAATGAGCAGTTCTTC CASSINRYNEQFF
. TRBJ2-7 TRBD1 TRBV14 TGTGCCAGCAGCCAAAGGAAGGGCCAGGGGGCTTACGAGCAGTACTTC CASSQRKGQGAYEQYF
. TRBJ1-1 . TRBV11-2 TGTGCCAGCAGCTTGTGGTCAGGGAACACTGAAGCTTTCTTT CASSLWSGNTEAFF
. TRBJ1-4 . TRBV7-2 TGTGCCAGCAGCTTAGGCCCAGGGAGGGATGAAAAACTGTTTTTT CASSLGPGRDEKLFF
. TRBJ2-1 . TRBV10-3 TGTGCCATCAGTCTAGCGTCCGCCTACAATGAGCAGTTCTTC CAISLASAYNEQFF
. TRBJ1-6 . TRBV25-1 TGTGCCAGCAGTGCGAACCCGGGATCACCCCTCCACTTT CASSANPGSPLHF
. TRBJ1-1 . TRBV20-1 TGCAGTGCGGAAACGAACACTGAAGCTTTCTTT CSAETNTEAFF
. TRBJ1-1 . TRBV5-1 TGCGCCAGCAGCATAGATACAGGGAACACTGAAGCTTTCTTT CASSIDTGNTEAFF
. TRBJ1-4 . TRBV7-9 TGTGCCAGCAGCTCGAGCTCAACTAATGAAAAACTGTTTTTT CASSSSSTNEKLFF
once TRBJ1-1 . TRBV29-1 TGCAGCGTCCAGGGGCAAGGAAATACTGAAGCTTTCTTT CSVQGQGNTEAFF
. TRBJ1-5 . TRBV6-2/TRBV6-3 TGTGCCAGCAGTTACTTTGGTCAGCCCCAGCATTTT CASSYFGQPQHF
. TRBJ1-1 . TRBV5-4 TGTGCCAGCAGCCTGCCCGCCGTGCGGAACACTGAAGCTTTCTTT CASSLPAVRNTEAFF
. TRBJ2-7 TRBD2 TRBV5-5 TGTGCCAGCAGCGCACAACCGGGACTACCTACAGAGCAGTACTTC CASSAQPGLPTEQYF
. TRBJ2-5 TRBD1 TRBV4-1 TGCGCCAGCAGCGCTTACAGGGGGACCCAGTACTTC CASSAYRGTQYF
. TRBJ1-1 . TRBV23-1 TGCGCCAGCAGTCAATCGTGGGCGTACGGCACTGAAGCTTTCTTT CASSQSWAYGTEAFF
. TRBJ1-1 . TRBV19 TGTGCCAGTAGTACAGGGGACACTGAAGCTTTCTTT CASSTGDTEAFF
. TRBJ1-2 . TRBV4-3 TGCGCCAGCAGCCAACAGATAAACTATGGCTACACCTTC CASSQQINYGYTF
once TRBJ1-5 . TRBV18 TGTGCCAGCTCACCGGGGGTAGTAGAGGTTGAGCCCCAGCATTTT CASSPGVVEVEPQHF
. TRBJ1-1 TRBD1 TRBV18 TGTGCCAGCTCACTACAGGGGGCGACTGAAGCTTTCTTT CASSLQGATEAFF
. TRBJ1-3 . TRBV19 TGTGCCAGTAGTGGTGGGACAACCTCTGGAAACACCATATATTTT CASSGGTTSGNTIYF
few TRBJ1-1 . TRBV6-2/TRBV6-3 TGTGCCAGCAGCGACACCGGGGCGGGAGGCAGGGAAGCTTTCTTT CASSDTGAGGREAFF
few TRBJ1-1 . TRBV28 TGTGCCAGCTCCCTGCTCCCGACGGTGAACACTGAAGCTTTCTTT CASSLLPTVNTEAFF